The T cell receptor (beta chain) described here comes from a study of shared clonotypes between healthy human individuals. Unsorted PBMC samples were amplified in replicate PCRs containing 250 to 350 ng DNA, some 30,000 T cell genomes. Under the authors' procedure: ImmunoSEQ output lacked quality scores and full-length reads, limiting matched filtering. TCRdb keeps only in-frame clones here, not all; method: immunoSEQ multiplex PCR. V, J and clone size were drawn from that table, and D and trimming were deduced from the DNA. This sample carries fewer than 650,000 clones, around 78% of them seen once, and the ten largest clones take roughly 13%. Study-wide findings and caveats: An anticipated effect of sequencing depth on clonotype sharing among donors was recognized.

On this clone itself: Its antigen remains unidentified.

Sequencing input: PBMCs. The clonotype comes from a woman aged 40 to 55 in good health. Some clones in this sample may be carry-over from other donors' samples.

CDR3 region: CAWSGEPGLAGLHAYYDEQFF. The DNA of the CDR3 is TGTGCCTGGAGCGGAGAGCCGGGACTAGCGGGACTCCACGCGTATTACGATGAGCAGTTCTTC. This chain joins TRBV30 and TRBJ2-1; 13 positions agree with TRBD2. Per germline, CDR1 GTSNPN and CDR2 SVGIG (reference sequence). CDR3 size: 21 residues. V shed 3 bases, J shed 8 bases, and the junction held 25 bases outside the gene matches.